A single sample gave rise to the 15 T cell receptor beta chains below, sequenced in a study of shared clonotypes between healthy human individuals. The repertoire was sequenced with immunoSEQ multiplex PCR; TCRdb's copy has only in-frame clones and lacks some. This table has 2 million to 2.5 million clones, just under 95% appearing once. Naive CD8 cells comprised CD45RO-negative, CCR7-positively selected cells, excluding terminally differentiated effector memory CD45RA+ cells. The sample comprised naive CD8+ T cells sorted from blood. The source is a man between 18 and 29 years old in good health.

This chain joins TRBV6-1 and TRBJ2-5; weak D call: TRBD1 (6 bases). The V end lost 0 bases, the J end lost 4 bases, and 12 bases lay between the germline ends. The CDR3 extends over 15 amino acids. Germline values: CDR1 MNHNS, CDR2 SASEGT. CDR3 sequence reads: CASSEAPTGGETQYF. The CDR3 bases are TGTGCCAGCAGTGAAGCGCCGACAGGTGGAGAGACCCAGTACTTC.

V is TRBV27 and J is TRBJ2-3; no reliable D call. The ends were cut back, 2 bases at V and 4 bases at J, with 7 bases in the middle. CDR1 MNHEY and CDR2 SMNVEV come from the germline V gene (reference sequence). The CDR3 runs 13 residues. The CDR3 spells CASSLTDPDTQYF. DNA for the CDR3: TGTGCCAGCAGTTTAACGGACCCAGATACGCAGTATTTT.

A single count supports this clone. The gene calls are TRBV19 and TRBJ2-2; 7 bases are a match to TRBD2. Germline values: CDR1 LNHDA, CDR2 SQIVND (reference sequence). After removal of 7 bases from V and 7 bases from J, the junction contained 9 bases not matched to a gene. CDR3 length: 14 amino acids. CDR3 sequence reads: CASNLLGTNGELFF. Here the CDR3 DNA reads TGTGCCAGTAACCTCCTCGGGACTAACGGGGAGCTGTTTTTT.

The V call is TRBV20-1, the J call TRBJ2-7; tentatively, D is TRBD1 (5 bases). With 4 bases removed from V and 4 bases from J, the gap between germline ends came to 8 bases. The CDR3 spans 11 residues. Per germline, CDR1 DFQATT and CDR2 SNEGSKA (reference sequence). The CDR3 DNA sequence: TGCAGTGCTAACCAGGGATACGAGCAGTACTTC. Encoded protein: CSANQGYEQYF.

The V call is TRBV6-5, the J call TRBJ2-5; the match to TRBD2 covers 8 bases. V lost 4 bases, J lost 5 bases, and 12 bases stayed unmatched. The CDR3 is made up of 16 amino acids. The germline V gene encodes CDR1 MNHEY and CDR2 SVGAGI. The CDR3 region has the DNA TGTGCCAGCAGTTCCCCCGGGATAGCGGGAAGTGAGACCCAGTACTTC. It yields the protein CASSSPGIAGSETQYF.

The rearrangement joins TRBV5-1 to TRBJ2-7, with D unresolved. The CDR3 is 14 residues long. Germline V CDR1 and CDR2: SGHRS, YFSETQ. V dropped 0 bases and J dropped 5 bases, with 12 bases sitting between them. DNA for the CDR3: TGCGCCAGCAGCTTGGCTTGGATGGATCACGAGCAGTACTTC. It specifies CASSLAWMDHEQYF.

Comment on this clone: Other DNA sequences in the sample encode the same CDR3. This chain uses TRBV7-9 with TRBJ2-3; 7 bases align to TRBD2. V trimming: 0 bases; J trimming: 3 bases; junction bases outside the gene matches: 6. Germline V gives CDR1 SEHNR, CDR2 FQNEAQ (reference sequence). CDR3 length: 16 residues. DNA of the CDR3: TGTGCCAGCAGCTTAGCGTCGGGGGGTCGGACAGATACGCAGTATTTT. Its translation is CASSLASGGRTDTQYF.

In DNA, the CDR3 is TGTGCCATCAGTGACTCCCGTGGATCGATTGAGCAGTTCTTC. Protein sequence: CAISDSRGSIEQFF. The chain employs TRBV10-3 and TRBJ2-1, with D unclear. Germline assignment: CDR1 ENHRY and CDR2 SYGVKD. The CDR3 loop spans 14 amino acids. V shed 3 bases and J shed 9 bases, with 15 bases lying between them.

The gene calls are TRBV28 and TRBJ2-5; 9 positions agree with TRBD2. The CDR3 covers 14 residues. J lost 4 bases, V lost 4 bases, and 4 bases had no gene match. Germline V gives CDR1 MDHEN, CDR2 SYDVKM. CDR3 region: CASSYRAGGETQYF. For the CDR3, the DNA is TGTGCCAGCAGTTACAGAGCGGGGGGAGAGACCCAGTACTTC.

The rearrangement links TRBV6-1 to TRBJ2-1, with TRBD1 matching over 7 bases. Trimming at V came to 8 bases and at J to 9 bases, leaving 10 bases not matched to a gene. Per germline, CDR1 MNHNS and CDR2 SASEGT. The CDR3 is 13 residues long. CDR3 sequence (DNA): TGTGCCAGCGAGCCACGACAGGGCTTTGAGCAGTTCTTC. Translating it yields CASEPRQGFEQFF.

As concerns this clone: Other DNA sequences in the same sample also yield this CDR3. This chain's CDR3 is CATSRDRGSYEQYF. The CDR3 bases are TGTGCCACCAGCAGAGACAGGGGCTCCTACGAGCAGTACTTC. The rearrangement links TRBV15 to TRBJ2-7; a possible D gene is TRBD1 (6 bases). This CDR3 comprises 14 residues. The germline V and J ends were trimmed by 0 bases and 0 bases, with 6 bases remaining between them. Germline assignment: CDR1 LNHNV and CDR2 YYDKDF (reference sequence).

The count of this clone is one. The J gene is TRBJ2-7, the V gene TRBV5-1, with D possibly TRBD1 on 6 matching bases. This CDR3 comprises 15 residues. V dropped 2 bases and J dropped 0 bases, with 12 bases sitting between them. Germline CDR1 and CDR2: SGHRS and YFSETQ. The DNA of the CDR3 is TGCGCCAGCAGCTTCGAGGACAGTAGCTCCTACGAGCAGTACTTC. The encoded protein is CASSFEDSSSYEQYF.

Remarks on this clone: The same CDR3 also results from other DNA sequences found in this sample. The gene calls are TRBV27 and TRBJ2-7; the D is unclear. CDR3 length: 13 residues. The V gene lost 5 bases and the J gene lost 0 bases, with 8 bases spanning the gap. From germline, CDR1 is MNHEY and CDR2 SMNVEV (reference sequence). This CDR3 is CASSLGGSYEQYF. CDR3 DNA sequence: TGTGCCAGCAGTCTGGGTGGCTCCTACGAGCAGTACTTC.

The chain is built from TRBV12-5 and TRBJ2-1, with TRBD1 as a possible D gene (6 bases). The ends were cut back, 7 bases at V and 9 bases at J, with 16 bases in the middle. The CDR3 runs 13 residues. Germline V lookup: CDR1 LGHNT, CDR2 FRNRAP. The CDR3 sequence: CASARLEQGEQFF. In DNA form, the CDR3 reads TGTGCTAGTGCTCGGCTAGAACAGGGTGAGCAGTTCTTC. The whole variable domain, remainder taken from reference TRBV12-5 and TRBJ2-1, is DARVTQTPRHKVTEMGQEVTMRCQPILGHNTVFWYRQTMMQGLELLAYFRNRAPLDDSGMPKDRFSAEMPDATLATLKIQPSEPRDSAVYFCASARLEQGEQFFGPGTRLTVL.

The chain is built from TRBV30 and TRBJ2-1; D is unclear. Deletions cut 5 bases from V and 12 bases from J, with 14 bases between. CDR3 size: 11 residues. CDR1 and CDR2 (germline): GTSNPN, SVGIG (reference sequence). The CDR3 DNA sequence: TGTGCCTGGGGGGAAACGGTGCGGCAGTTCTTC. As protein: CAWGETVRQFF.